This T cell receptor beta chain was captured by sequencing in a study of tumor-infiltrating lymphocytes in primary liver carcinoma. RNA and DNA were co-extracted from 20-30 mg of unsorted bulk tissue. In regard to this clonotype: A clone one base away is much larger, so this may be a read error.

Priming with a constant-region primer yielded TCR beta cDNA from roughly 490 ng total RNA. ARM-PCR was slightly modified, and three nested multiplex PCR rounds with it gave rise to the TCR beta libraries. In TCRdb, the multiplex PCR reads were re-called with MiXCR into one record per CDR3 protein. The table shows more than 100,000 distinct CDR3 sequences, with under 70% occurring only once. This receptor was taken from a woman aged 55-70 years with primary liver carcinoma and hepatitis B virus infection. Sequencing input: tumor-adjacent normal liver tissue.

The DNA for the CDR3 is TGCGCCAGCAGCTTGGTTGGCTCCCCTAGCACAGATACGCATTATTTT. Translated, it gives CASSLVGSPSTDTHYF. This chain joins TRBV5-1 and TRBJ2-3, with a possible D match to TRBD2 (5 bases). CDR3 length: 16 amino acids. The germline gives CDR1 SGHRS, CDR2 YFSETQ. Filled out from reference TRBV5-1 and TRBJ2-3, the complete variable domain reads KAGVTQTPRYLIKTRGQQVTLSCSPISGHRSVSWYQQTPGQGLQFLFEYFSETQRNKGNFPGRFSGRQFSNSRSEMNVSTLELGDSALYLCASSLVGSPSTDTHYFGPGTRLTVL.